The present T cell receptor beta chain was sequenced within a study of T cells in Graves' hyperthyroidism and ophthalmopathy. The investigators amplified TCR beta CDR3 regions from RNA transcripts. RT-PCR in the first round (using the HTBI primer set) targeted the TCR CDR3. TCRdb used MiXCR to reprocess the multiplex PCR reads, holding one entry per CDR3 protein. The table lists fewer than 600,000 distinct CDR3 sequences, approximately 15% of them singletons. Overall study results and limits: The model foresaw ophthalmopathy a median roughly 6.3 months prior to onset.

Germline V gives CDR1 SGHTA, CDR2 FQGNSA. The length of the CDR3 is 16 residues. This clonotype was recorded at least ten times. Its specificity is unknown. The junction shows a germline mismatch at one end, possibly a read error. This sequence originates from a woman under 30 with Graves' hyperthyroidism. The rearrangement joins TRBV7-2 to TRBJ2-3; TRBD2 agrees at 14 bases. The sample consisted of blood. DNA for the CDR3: TGCGCCAGCAGTCTAGGACTAGCGGGAGGAACAGATACGCAGTATTTT. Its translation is CASSLGLAGGTDTQYF.